A single sample is the source of the 7 T cell receptor beta chains below, sequenced in a study of blood T cell repertoires in COVID-19. Assay: immunoSEQ multiplex PCR; the TCRdb copy retains only in-frame clones and omits some. The profile shows over 250,000 clones, under 90% of them singletons. Source material: peripheral blood. These receptors were collected from a woman aged 45-65 years who had recovered from COVID-19.

The table lists this clone with a count of one. The chain links TRBV2 to TRBJ2-1; no firm D call. CDR1 SNHLY and CDR2 FYNNEI come from the germline V gene. The CDR3 length is 12 residues. The V gene lost 4 bases and the J gene lost 10 bases, with 11 bases spanning the gap. The CDR3 region has the DNA TGTGCCAGCAGTGGACTGGCAAGCGAGCAGTTCTTC. It is translated as CASSGLASEQFF.

The chain employs TRBV9 and TRBJ2-3; a weak D match, TRBD2 (6 bases). Germline-derived CDR1 and CDR2 are SGDLS and YYNGEE. Trimming stripped 4 bases from V and 2 bases from J, with 20 bases between. The CDR3 has 17 residues. The CDR3 coding sequence is TGTGCCAGCAGCCCTAGGGGAGGCAGGGATTACACAGATACGCAGTATTTT. Translated: CASSPRGGRDYTDTQYF. The full variable domain, completed using reference TRBV9 and TRBJ2-3, is DSGVTQTPKHLITATGQRVTLRCSPRSGDLSVYWYQQSLDQGLQFLIQYYNGEERAKGNILERFSAQQFPDLHSELNLSSLELGDSALYFCASSPRGGRDYTDTQYFGPGTRLTVL.

This chain joins TRBV20-1 and TRBJ2-1, with D perhaps matching TRBD2 (6 bases). The V end was cut by 3 bases, the J end by 0 bases, with 15 bases between. Germline V gene sequence: CDR1 DFQATT, CDR2 SNEGSKA (reference sequence). The CDR3 is 16 amino acids. The CDR3 DNA reads as TGCAGTGCTAGTGGTGGGACTTCCAGCTCCTACAATGAGCAGTTCTTC. It yields the protein CSASGGTSSSYNEQFF.

This chain links TRBV4-3 with TRBJ2-5; D is ambiguous. CDR1 LGHNA and CDR2 YSLEER come from the germline V gene. V was pared by 0 bases and J by 3 bases, with 11 bases between. The CDR3 is 15 residues long. The CDR3 nucleotides read TGCGCCAGCAGCCAAGAACTCAACCCCGAAGAGACCCAGTACTTC. This sequence encodes CASSQELNPEETQYF.

The V call is TRBV18, the J call TRBJ2-1; TRBD2 matches at 10 bases. The CDR3 totals 17 residues. The V gene end was trimmed by 6 bases and the J gene end by 0 bases; junction bases not matched to a gene: 8. Germline V gives CDR1 KGHSH, CDR2 LQKENI. The CDR3 reads CASSGEREGSSYNEQFF. CDR3 nucleotide sequence: TGTGCCAGCTCGGGCGAGCGGGAGGGTAGCTCCTACAATGAGCAGTTCTTC. Variable domain in full (rest from reference TRBV18 and TRBJ2-1): NAGVMQNPRHLVRRRGQEARLRCSPMKGHSHVYWYRQLPEEGLKFMVYLQKENIIDESGMPKERFSAEFPKEGPSILRIQQVVRGDSAAYFCASSGEREGSSYNEQFFGPGTRLTVL.

The chain carries TRBV28 and TRBJ1-5; D not certain. V was trimmed by 5 bases and J by 7 bases, leaving 15 bases between them. The germline gives CDR1 MDHEN, CDR2 SYDVKM. There are 14 residues in the CDR3. The CDR3: CASSPLRGEQPQHF. For the CDR3, the DNA is TGTGCCAGCAGTCCCTTGCGCGGGGAACAGCCCCAGCATTTT.

This clone was detected once. This sequence joins TRBV29-1 and TRBJ2-3; 14 nucleotides line up with TRBD2. Losses at the gene ends were 6 bases for V and 9 bases for J; bases not matched to a gene: 8. This CDR3 is 14 amino acids long. Germline V gene lookup returns CDR1 SQVTM and CDR2 ANQGSEA. The CDR3 nucleotides are TGCAGCGTCAGGACTAGCGGGAGGTGGGGCACGCAGTATTTT. Translated: CSVRTSGRWGTQYF.